Listed below are T cell receptor beta chains from one sample, sequenced in a study of identical twins. TCRdb redid the calling of the 5' RACE reads with MiXCR, one entry per CDR3 protein. The sample consists of more than 400,000 distinct CDR3 sequences, roughly 15% of them appearing once. These data also formed part of another study, on yellow fever vaccine responses in identical twins.

The source material was CD4+ T cells sorted from blood. Receptors were obtained from a woman between 18 and 30 years old in good health. Each CDR3 is given with its conserved first and last residue. Fields, in order: V gene, D gene, CDR3 protein. D genes are given only for firm matches.

>TRBV12-3/TRBV12-4|.
CASTQTWGYEQYF
>TRBV11-2|TRBD1
CASSDLQGTLNTEAFF
>TRBV5-1|TRBD2
CASSRASAGGPDEQFF
>TRBV29-1|.
CSGRVGSSTDTQYF
>TRBV2|.
CASTIGGNEQYF
>TRBV29-1|.
CSVAAYEQFF
>TRBV20-1|TRBD2
CSAKGGSGGSYEQYF
>TRBV3-1|.
CASRLGGASSYNEQFF
>TRBV4-2|TRBD1
CASSRGQGAHGLSNYGYTF
>TRBV7-2|.
CASSLAPGVFYNEQFF
>TRBV11-3|TRBD2
CASSSQGTSGSYEQYF
>TRBV5-1|.
CASSLPGVVGTGELFF
>TRBV10-3|.
CAISPGVAEQFF
>TRBV20-1|.
CSARKGGGDTQYF
>TRBV29-1|TRBD1
CSAPDRGPGNEQFF
>TRBV12-3/TRBV12-4|.
CASSFWASGANVLTF
>TRBV12-3/TRBV12-4|.
CASSPVLYRVGNTIYF
>TRBV20-1|TRBD2
CSAIRGVAGLNNEQFF
>TRBV27|TRBD2
CASSSPSGGIIQYF
>TRBV12-3/TRBV12-4|.
CTSRPLSARGGRSNEQFF
>TRBV7-9|.
CASSLAVGGGFTDTQYF
>TRBV15|TRBD2
CATSRDSLAGEQFF
>TRBV28|.
CASSPDSPTNYGYTF
>TRBV12-3/TRBV12-4|TRBD1
CASTPDRVNQPQHF
>TRBV5-5|TRBD1
CASSLASGGTGELFF
>TRBV29-1|TRBD2
CSVGRTSRYNEQFF
>TRBV5-1|.
CASSSGSSNYGYTF
>TRBV12-3/TRBV12-4|.
CASSWGLLGNNEQFF
>TRBV7-2|.
CASSPGDF
>TRBV5-1|.
CASSLPERRANEQFF
>TRBV20-1|TRBD1
CSATGQEFYEQYF
>TRBV12-3/TRBV12-4|.
CASRNHRENTEAFF
>TRBV7-2|.
CASSLEGGASEQFF
>TRBV9|.
CASSQGLTGANVLTF
>TRBV11-1|TRBD2
CASSPTPGLAGDRAKNIQYF
>TRBV27|.
CASSLSRGALYEQYF
>TRBV29-1|TRBD2
CSVGFRLAINEQFF
>TRBV20-1|.
CSARPGPGETQYF
>TRBV11-2|.
CASSLTSGSPYNEQFF
>TRBV18|.
CASSPAVNSYNEQFF
>TRBV3-1|TRBD2
CASQREVSSYNEQFF
>TRBV7-6|.
CASSLVDNYEQYF
>TRBV15|TRBD1
CATSRQDRGQNTIYF
>TRBV18|.
CASSPPLGSNIQYF
>TRBV12-3/TRBV12-4|.
CASSLGANTGELFF
>TRBV5-1|.
CASSSGHERETQYF
>TRBV12-3/TRBV12-4|TRBD2
CASSLREGRTGELFF
>TRBV5-1|.
CASSPRTALGGQETQYF
>TRBV7-9|TRBD1
CASSQGSGQVNF
>TRBV10-3|TRBD2
CAIRGTSGGANTQYF
>TRBV20-1|.
CSAREGSYNEQFF
>TRBV5-1|.
CASSLNPGSNSYNEQFF
>TRBV7-8|TRBD1
CASSLVSGQDQFF
>TRBV15|.
CATSRAEGTQYF
>TRBV20-1|TRBD2
CSARTPAGVTGELFF